The following is a TCR beta chain sequence with its context. These data come from a study of blood T cell repertoires in COVID-19. Study overall: Samples of COVID-19 (acute and convalescent) were obtained from the United States, Italy and Spain. The analysed material was cDNA or gDNA that came from T cells, B-cell-depleted T cells, or PBMCs.

The CDR3 totals 14 residues. Trimming at V came to 8 bases and at J to 7 bases, leaving 8 bases not matched to a gene. Germline CDR1 is MGHDK and CDR2 is SYGVNS. Original analysis: Quantification of nucleated cells was approximated via reference gene primer amplification. Data came from immunoSEQ multiplex PCR; TCRdb stores just in-frame clones and leaves some out. D and trimming were read from the DNA, whereas the V and J calls and clone size are those reported in that table. The repertoire includes tens of thousands of clones, approximately 80% of them detected once, and roughly 2.5% sits in the top ten.

This clonotype was sampled from an older man with active or convalescent COVID-19. The chain is built from TRBV25-1 and TRBJ2-1; TRBD2 matches at 10 bases. The source material was peripheral blood. The CDR3, as DNA: TGTGCCAGCGTAGCGGGGGGTATTGGGAATGAGCAGTTCTTC. Amino acids: CASVAGGIGNEQFF.